This is a list of T cell receptor beta chains from one sample in a study of cytomegalovirus exposure and HLA in healthy donors. Here immunoSEQ multiplex PCR was the method, and the copy in TCRdb shows in-frame clones only, minus some. The sample carries roughly 130,000 clones, approximately 61% recorded once. What was sequenced was PBMCs. Source of these receptors: a young man in good health and CMV-seropositive. The CDR3 runs from the conserved cysteine through the conserved F or W. Fields, in order: D gene, V gene, clone size, J gene, CDR3 DNA, CDR3 protein. D genes are given only for firm matches. Some rows have no size entry. The others give once, few or many, or a class for an expanded clone.

-	TRBV7-9	few	TRBJ2-5	TGTGCCAGCAGTTTTGACATGGTCTTGGAGACCCAGTACTTC	CASSFDMVLETQYF
-	TRBV7-9	-	TRBJ1-2	TGTGCCAGCAGCACAACTGGGGCAGACTTAACTATCCGTGGCTACACCTTC	CASSTTGADLTIRGYTF
TRBD2	TRBV4-1	-	TRBJ2-7	TGCGCCAGCAGCCAAAGGCTAGCGGGTGCCTACGAGCAGTACTTC	CASSQRLAGAYEQYF
TRBD1	TRBV5-1	-	TRBJ2-2	TGCGCCAGCAGTTTGATCCAGGGGGCCGGGGAGCTGTTTTTT	CASSLIQGAGELFF
-	TRBV19	-	TRBJ2-5	TGTGCCAGTAGTATAAGGGATACGCAGGGAAAGTGGGAGACCCAGTACTTC	CASSIRDTQGKWETQYF
-	TRBV14	few	TRBJ2-7	TGTGCCAGCAGCCAACGGCGGTTCTACGAGCAGTACTTC	CASSQRRFYEQYF
TRBD2	TRBV25-1	-	TRBJ2-3	TGTGCCAGCAGTGAACGTGGTCGCGGGAGGGCCCGGACAGATACGCAGTATTTT	CASSERGRGRARTDTQYF
TRBD2	TRBV10-3	-	TRBJ2-5	TGTGCCATCAGTGAAGGGACTAGCGGGAGAGTATCAGAGACCCAGTACTTC	CAISEGTSGRVSETQYF
TRBD2	TRBV7-9	few	TRBJ2-3	TGTGCCAGCAGCTTAGCTAGCGGGAGGCCAGATACGCAGTATTTT	CASSLASGRPDTQYF
-	TRBV19	-	TRBJ2-3	TGTGCCAGTGAGAGCCCCGACGGGAGCACAGATACGCAGTATTTT	CASESPDGSTDTQYF
-	TRBV21-1	-	TRBJ2-7	TGTGCCAGCAGCAAAGAACGGGAAAGACTAGCGGGATCATTGGGCGAGCAGTACTTC	CASSKERERLAGSLGEQYF
TRBD1	TRBV7-2	-	TRBJ2-4	TGTGCCAGCAGCCCCCGGGACAGGGGTATTCAGTACTTC	CASSPRDRGIQYF
TRBD2	TRBV19	-	TRBJ2-7	TGTGCCAGTAGTACGTGGACTAGCGGGGGTTTCTACGAGCAGTACTTC	CASSTWTSGGFYEQYF
TRBD1	TRBV18	-	TRBJ1-5	TGTGCCAGCTCACCGGGGACAGGGGGCGGTCTAGGCCAGCCCCAGCATTTT	CASSPGTGGGLGQPQHF
-	TRBV11-2	-	TRBJ2-1	TGTGCCAGCAGCGTCAACAGGGGGGGCAATGAGCAGTTCTTC	CASSVNRGGNEQFF
-	TRBV5-6	-	TRBJ1-2	TGTGCCAGCAGCTCACACAGTCTGGGTGGCTACACCTTC	CASSSHSLGGYTF
-	TRBV5-1	few	TRBJ1-1	TGCGCCAGCAGCTTAGGTTACGGGGTGAACACTGAAGCTTTCTTT	CASSLGYGVNTEAFF
-	TRBV11-3	once	TRBJ2-7	TGTGCCAGCAGCTTTAACTATGGCGGCGAGCAGTACTTC	CASSFNYGGEQYF
-	TRBV29-1	-	TRBJ2-7	TGCAGCGTTGACGTTCTATTTCGGGGGGCGGGACCTATTTACGAGCAGTACTTC	CSVDVLFRGAGPIYEQYF
TRBD2	TRBV10-3	few	TRBJ2-7	TGTGCCATCAGTGAGTCGATGACTAGCGGGAGAAAATCCGAGCAGTACTTC	CAISESMTSGRKSEQYF
TRBD2	TRBV29-1	-	TRBJ2-7	TGCAGCGTCCGAGGGGCTAGCGGGCTAGCGTCCTACGAGCAGTACTTC	CSVRGASGLASYEQYF
TRBD1	TRBV19	-	TRBJ2-3	TGTGCCAGTAGTACCCCCGGACAGGGGGCAGATACGCAGTATTTT	CASSTPGQGADTQYF
TRBD2	TRBV7-3	-	TRBJ2-1	TGTGCCAGCAGCTTATCCTGGACTAGCGGAAGCCAGCAGTTCTTC	CASSLSWTSGSQQFF
-	TRBV10-3	-	TRBJ2-5	TGTGCCATCAGTGATTACACAGGGAAAGAGACCCAGTACTTC	CAISDYTGKETQYF
TRBD2	TRBV5-4	-	TRBJ2-3	TGTGCCAGCAGCTTGTTCCTAGCGGGAAGCACAGATACGCAGTATTTT	CASSLFLAGSTDTQYF
-	TRBV13	-	TRBJ2-1	TGTGCCAGCAGCCTCCGGGAGAACTCCTACAATGAGCAGTTCTTC	CASSLRENSYNEQFF
-	TRBV27	-	TRBJ2-3	TGTGCCAGCAGTTTATCCCCCGGAAGCGGAAAGCGGTATTTT	CASSLSPGSGKRYF
TRBD1	TRBV6-1	few	TRBJ2-7	TGTGCCAGCAGTGAAGGATCCGGGACAGGTACCTACGAGCAGTACTTC	CASSEGSGTGTYEQYF
-	TRBV11-3	-	TRBJ2-5	TGTGCCAGCAGCCCTGGGGCAGGTGGGGAGACCCAGTACTTC	CASSPGAGGETQYF
TRBD2	TRBV7-3	-	TRBJ2-2	TGTGCCAGCAGCTTAACGAGGCCTAGCGGGAGGAAATGGGGCACCGGGGAGCTGTTTTTT	CASSLTRPSGRKWGTGELFF
-	TRBV6-6	-	TRBJ2-7	TGTGCCAGCATTGACCGGGACAACTCCTACGAGCAGTACTTC	CASIDRDNSYEQYF
TRBD1	TRBV11-1	-	TRBJ1-1	TGTGCCAGCAGCGGTCGGGACAGGGGGGTAACTGAAGCTTTCTTT	CASSGRDRGVTEAFF
-	TRBV9	-	TRBJ1-1	TGTGCCAGCAGTCCACCGGAGGGGCGGCACCCGAACACTGAAGCTTTCTTT	CASSPPEGRHPNTEAFF
TRBD1	TRBV9	once	TRBJ2-1	TGTGCCAGCAGCGAGAGGACAGGTACAGCTTACAATGAGCAGTTCTTC	CASSERTGTAYNEQFF
-	TRBV6-6	few	TRBJ2-7	TGTGCCAGCAGGGGGCAAGGGGTCCGCGAGCAGTACTTC	CASRGQGVREQYF
-	TRBV20-1	-	TRBJ2-1	TGCAGTGCTAGATCAAATGAGCAGTTCTTC	CSARSNEQFF
-	TRBV27	-	TRBJ2-1	TGTGCCAGCAGTTTGGGGCGTGAGCAGTTCTTC	CASSLGREQFF
-	TRBV7-9	few	TRBJ2-7	TGTGCCAGCAGCCCAAGGGGATTAAGTTACGAGCAGTACTTC	CASSPRGLSYEQYF
TRBD1	TRBV28	-	TRBJ2-7	TGTGCCAGCAGTAGGGGGCCCTACGAGCAGTACTTC	CASSRGPYEQYF
-	TRBV15	-	TRBJ1-5	TGTGCCACTAGCCAGTTACTAACAGGGCTGGGTCAGCCCCAGCATTTT	CATSQLLTGLGQPQHF
-	TRBV13	-	TRBJ1-2	TGTGCCAGCAGCTTAGCTAGGGGAAGGGGCTACACCTTC	CASSLARGRGYTF
TRBD2	TRBV5-6	-	TRBJ2-1	TGTGCCAGCAGCACTCCCCGAGGGGGTAATAGCGGGAGAGAGGGATCGCAGTTCTTC	CASSTPRGGNSGREGSQFF